This is a list of T cell receptor beta chains from one sample in a study of early stage breast cancer tumors. Here immunoSEQ multiplex PCR was the method, and the copy in TCRdb shows in-frame clones only, minus some. The repertoire holds 2,500 to 3,000 clones, with about 65% as singletons. Sequenced material: normal breast tissue next to the tumor. The source of these receptors is a person aged 45 to 59 with breast cancer. Each CDR3 is given with its conserved first and last residue. The order of the fields is D gene, J gene, clone size, V gene, CDR3 DNA, CDR3 protein. D genes are given only for firm matches. Clone size is not always given. Where it is, it says once, few, many or a class for expanded clones.

NA	TRBJ2-2	few	TRBV5-1	TGCGCCAGCAGCTCTGACAGGCGGGAAACCGGGGAGCTGTTTTTT	CASSSDRRETGELFF
TRBD2	TRBJ2-1	NA	TRBV13	TGTGCCAGCAGTCCCACTAGCGGGAGCTCTAGCTCCTACAATGAGCAGTTCTTC	CASSPTSGSSSSYNEQFF
TRBD1	TRBJ2-1	NA	TRBV4-1	TGCGCCAGCAGCCAAACCGGGACAGCCTACAATGAGCAGTTCTTC	CASSQTGTAYNEQFF
TRBD2	TRBJ2-2	NA	TRBV30	TGTGCCTGGAGATTTCCTAGCGGGGACACCGGGGAGCTGTTTTTT	CAWRFPSGDTGELFF
TRBD2	TRBJ2-1	NA	TRBV5-1	TGCGCCAGCAGCTTGGATGTAGCGGGTTTCAATGAGCAGTTCTTC	CASSLDVAGFNEQFF
NA	TRBJ1-2	NA	TRBV4-3	TGCGCCAGCAGGGAAACAGCGACCTTTGGGGGCTACACCTTC	CASRETATFGGYTF
NA	TRBJ1-6	few	TRBV5-1	TGCGCCAGCAGCTTGCAGGGTGATAATTCACCCCTCCACTTT	CASSLQGDNSPLHF
TRBD1	TRBJ1-2	NA	TRBV4-3	TGCGCCAGCAGACAAGACAGGGGTTCTAACTATGGCTACACCTTC	CASRQDRGSNYGYTF
NA	TRBJ2-3	NA	TRBV9	TGTGCCAGCAGCCCGACTAGAGCAAGCACAGATACGCAGTATTTT	CASSPTRASTDTQYF
NA	TRBJ2-1	NA	TRBV2	TGTGCCAGCAGTGATGTGTACATCAATGAGCAGTTCTTC	CASSDVYINEQFF
NA	TRBJ2-1	NA	TRBV7-9	TGTGCCAGCAGCTTAGGGGTACAGGAGTTGGATGAGCAGTTCTTC	CASSLGVQELDEQFF
NA	TRBJ2-1	NA	TRBV4-1	TGCGCCAGCAGCCAAGGCCCCGGACAAGAGCAGTTCTTC	CASSQGPGQEQFF
NA	TRBJ2-3	NA	TRBV6-4	TGTGCCAGCAGTGACTCTGTAGGGGGGAGCACAGATACGCAGTATTTT	CASSDSVGGSTDTQYF
TRBD1	TRBJ2-3	NA	TRBV7-9	TGTGCCAGCAGCCGGGACCCGGGACAGACTAGCACAGATACGCAGTATTTT	CASSRDPGQTSTDTQYF
TRBD1	TRBJ1-6	NA	TRBV5-4	TGTGCCAGCAGCTACACCGGGACAGGGTTAAATTCACCCCTCCACTTT	CASSYTGTGLNSPLHF
TRBD1	TRBJ2-7	NA	TRBV7-2	TGTGCCAGCAGCTTAGCGCCCCAGGGGGCTAGGTACGAGCAGTACTTC	CASSLAPQGARYEQYF
NA	TRBJ1-2	once	TRBV19	TGTGCCAGTAGTACCATTCGGGGGTTTCACGGCTACACCTTC	CASSTIRGFHGYTF
TRBD2	TRBJ2-3	NA	TRBV2	TGTGCCAGCAGCGCGACTAGCGGTACCACAGATACGCAGTATTTT	CASSATSGTTDTQYF
TRBD1	TRBJ2-7	NA	TRBV5-1	TGCGCCAGCAGCTTGGGCTTACAGGGGCCCCACGAGCAGTACTTC	CASSLGLQGPHEQYF
NA	TRBJ2-7	few	TRBV28	TGTGCCAGCACCACCCTTGGTAACGAGCAGTACTTC	CASTTLGNEQYF
NA	TRBJ1-2	few	TRBV28	TGTGCCAGCAGTTTTTTAGGGGTTAAAGCTAACTATGGCTACACCTTC	CASSFLGVKANYGYTF
TRBD1	TRBJ1-1	NA	TRBV11-1	TGTGCCAGCAGCCGGGACAGGGTTGAAGCTTTCTTT	CASSRDRVEAFF
TRBD2	TRBJ2-2	few	TRBV11-2	TGTGCCAGCAGCTTAAGTCGGGGGGGGGTTACCGGGGAGCTGTTTTTT	CASSLSRGGVTGELFF
NA	TRBJ2-4	NA	TRBV9	TGTGCCAGCAGCCTCCTACAGGAGGGGACAAACAACATTCAGTACTTC	CASSLLQEGTNNIQYF
NA	TRBJ2-7	NA	TRBV6-6	TGTGCCAGCAGTTACTCCATAGGCTACGAGCAGTACTTC	CASSYSIGYEQYF
NA	TRBJ1-2	NA	TRBV4-3	TGCGCCAGCAGGAAACAGGCTAACTATGGCTACACCTTC	CASRKQANYGYTF
NA	TRBJ1-1	NA	TRBV7-2	TGTGCCAGCAGCTTAGCGGGGGTCTGGAACACTGAAGCTTTCTTT	CASSLAGVWNTEAFF
NA	TRBJ2-3	NA	TRBV15	TGTGCCACCAGCAGAGATGTCGCTAGCGGCACAGATACGCAGTATTTT	CATSRDVASGTDTQYF
TRBD1	TRBJ1-4	few	TRBV30	TGTGCCTGGAGTGTATTAAGACAGGGGGGCTCTCAGGGGAAACTGTTTTTT	CAWSVLRQGGSQGKLFF
NA	TRBJ2-1	NA	TRBV29-1	TGCAGCGTCACACAGGTCGGGAAACTAGGAATTGGCGATGAGCAGTTCTTC	CSVTQVGKLGIGDEQFF
NA	TRBJ2-3	NA	TRBV7-2	TGTGCCAGCAGCTTCAGGCCCACAGATACGCAGTATTTT	CASSFRPTDTQYF
NA	TRBJ1-4	once	TRBV5-6	TGTGCCAGCAGCTTCTCGTGGGGGACTAATGAAAAACTGTTTTTT	CASSFSWGTNEKLFF
TRBD1	TRBJ1-4	NA	TRBV9	TGTGCCAGCAGCGTAGCAGGACAGGAAACCGAAAAACTGTTTTTT	CASSVAGQETEKLFF
TRBD2	TRBJ2-1	few	TRBV9	TGTGCCAGCAGCGTCGGACTAGCGGGACTCAATGAGCAGTTCTTC	CASSVGLAGLNEQFF
NA	TRBJ1-5	NA	TRBV6-5	TGTGCCAGCAGCCGGGTACAGGGTGGCAATCAGCCCCAGCATTTT	CASSRVQGGNQPQHF
NA	TRBJ2-2	NA	TRBV27	TGTGCCAGCAGTTTAGCGGGGATGAACACCGGGGAGCTGTTTTTT	CASSLAGMNTGELFF
NA	TRBJ2-5	NA	TRBV5-1	TGCGCCAGCAGCTCAGGCGGGGCTAATGGCGAGACCCAGTACTTC	CASSSGGANGETQYF
NA	TRBJ1-2	NA	TRBV11-2	TGTGCCAGCAGCTTAGGCCCCTCGGGGTATGGCTACACCTTC	CASSLGPSGYGYTF
TRBD2	TRBJ2-7	NA	TRBV27	TGTGCCAGCGGGGGCGGGGGGCCCGTAGCCTACGAGCAGTACTTC	CASGGGGPVAYEQYF
NA	TRBJ2-5	NA	TRBV4-1	TGCGCCAGCAGCCAAGAGATGGGTGGGGAGACCCAGTACTTC	CASSQEMGGETQYF
NA	TRBJ2-2	few	TRBV19	TGTGCCAGCTCGGCAGACAGGCACGGGGAGCTGTTTTTT	CASSADRHGELFF
NA	TRBJ2-2	NA	TRBV4-3	TGCGCCAGCAGCCACCCCGGCGGGGAGCTGTTTTTT	CASSHPGGELFF
NA	TRBJ1-3	NA	TRBV11-2	TGTGTTACGGCGTCCTCTGGAAACACCATATATTTT	CVTASSGNTIYF
NA	TRBJ2-7	NA	TRBV19	TGTGCCAGTACCCCCAATGGGCACGAGCAGTACTTC	CASTPNGHEQYF
TRBD2	TRBJ2-1	few	TRBV9	TGTGCCAGCAGCGTAGGGGTTCTTAGCGGGATCAGCTCCTACAATGAGCAGTTCTTC	CASSVGVLSGISSYNEQFF
NA	TRBJ2-5	once	TRBV9	TGTGCCAGCAGCGTAGAGTGGAGAAAAGAGACCCAGTACTTC	CASSVEWRKETQYF
NA	TRBJ1-2	few	TRBV7-9	TGTGCCAGCAGCACCTCTGGGGCTCTCTATGGCTACACCTTC	CASSTSGALYGYTF
TRBD1	TRBJ2-7	NA	TRBV6-6	TGTGCCAGCTTTCGGGGACAGGGCTACGAGCAGTACTTC	CASFRGQGYEQYF
NA	TRBJ2-1	NA	TRBV2	TGTGCCAGCAGACCTCAGGGCCACTACAATGAGCAGTTCTTC	CASRPQGHYNEQFF
NA	TRBJ1-1	NA	TRBV9	TGTGCCAGCAGCAGCACGTTGGGGGTGGCTTTCTTT	CASSSTLGVAFF
TRBD1	TRBJ2-2	NA	TRBV6-4	TGTGCCAGCAGTGACGCGGACAGGGTAGCGAACACCGGGGAGCTGTTTTTT	CASSDADRVANTGELFF
TRBD2	TRBJ2-1	NA	TRBV9	TGTGCCAGCAGCGTAGGCGGGAGGGCCTACAATGAGCAGTTCTTC	CASSVGGRAYNEQFF
TRBD1	TRBJ2-5	few	TRBV30	TGTGCCTGGAGCACCGGGACAGGGGGATTCGGAGAGACCCAGTACTTC	CAWSTGTGGFGETQYF
NA	TRBJ1-1	few	TRBV13	TGTGCCAGCAGCTTCCTGAACACTGAAGCTTTCTTT	CASSFLNTEAFF
NA	TRBJ2-7	NA	TRBV6-6	TGTGCCAGCAGTTACACTGCCCTCCACGAGCAGTACTTC	CASSYTALHEQYF
TRBD2	TRBJ2-1	few	TRBV7-8	TGTGCCAGCAGCTTAGAGGCGGGAGTAGGGAATGAGCAGTTCTTC	CASSLEAGVGNEQFF